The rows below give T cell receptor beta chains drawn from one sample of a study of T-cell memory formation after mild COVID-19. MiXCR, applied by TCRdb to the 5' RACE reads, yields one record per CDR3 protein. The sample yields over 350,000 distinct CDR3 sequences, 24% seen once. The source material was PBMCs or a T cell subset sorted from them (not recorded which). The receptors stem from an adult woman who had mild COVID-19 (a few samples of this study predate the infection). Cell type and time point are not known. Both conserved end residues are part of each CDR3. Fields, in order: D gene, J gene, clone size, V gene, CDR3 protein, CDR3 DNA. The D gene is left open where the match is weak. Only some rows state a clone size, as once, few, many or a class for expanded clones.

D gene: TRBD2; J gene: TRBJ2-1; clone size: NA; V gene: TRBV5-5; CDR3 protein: CASSLEVAGGPYNEQFF; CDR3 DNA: TGTGCCAGCAGCTTGGAAGTAGCGGGAGGGCCCTACAATGAGCAGTTCTTC
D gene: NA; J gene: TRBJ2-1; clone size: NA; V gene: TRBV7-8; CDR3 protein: CASKVGSGYNEQFF; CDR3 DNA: TGTGCCAGCAAGGTCGGAAGCGGCTACAATGAGCAGTTCTTC
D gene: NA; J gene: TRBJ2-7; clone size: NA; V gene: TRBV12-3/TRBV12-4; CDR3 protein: CASSRIDGGYEQYF; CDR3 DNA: TGTGCCAGCAGTCGTATCGACGGGGGCTACGAGCAGTACTTC
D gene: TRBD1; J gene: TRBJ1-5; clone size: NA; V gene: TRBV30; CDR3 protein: CAWGQGYQPQHF; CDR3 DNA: TGTGCCTGGGGACAGGGATATCAGCCCCAGCATTTT
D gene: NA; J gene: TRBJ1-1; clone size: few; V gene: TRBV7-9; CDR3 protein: CASITGLGEAFF; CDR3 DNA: TGTGCCAGCATCACAGGGTTGGGTGAAGCTTTCTTT
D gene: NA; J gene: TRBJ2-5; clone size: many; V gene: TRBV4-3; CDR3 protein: CASSQVVSERETQYF; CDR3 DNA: TGCGCCAGCAGCCAAGTCGTTAGCGAGAGGGAGACCCAGTACTTC
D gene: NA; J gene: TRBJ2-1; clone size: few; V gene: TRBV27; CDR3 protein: CASSTADGPGDNEQFF; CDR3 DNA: TGTGCCAGCAGTACCGCAGATGGCCCCGGAGACAATGAGCAGTTCTTC
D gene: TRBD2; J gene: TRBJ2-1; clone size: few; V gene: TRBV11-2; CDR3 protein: CASSLGLASNEQFF; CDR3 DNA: TGTGCCAGCAGCTTAGGACTAGCATCCAATGAGCAGTTCTTC
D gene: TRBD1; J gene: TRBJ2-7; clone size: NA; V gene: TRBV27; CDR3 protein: CASSPDRVLNEQYF; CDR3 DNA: TGTGCCAGCAGCCCGGACAGGGTTCTGAACGAGCAGTACTTC
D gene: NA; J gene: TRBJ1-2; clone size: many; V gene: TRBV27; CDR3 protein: CASSLNRDTYYGYTF; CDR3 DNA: TGTGCCAGCAGTTTGAACCGGGACACCTACTATGGCTACACCTTC
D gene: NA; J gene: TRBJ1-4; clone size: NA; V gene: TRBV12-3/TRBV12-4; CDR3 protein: CASSDDRTVDEKLFF; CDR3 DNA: TGTGCCAGCAGTGATGACCGGACTGTCGATGAAAAACTGTTTTTT
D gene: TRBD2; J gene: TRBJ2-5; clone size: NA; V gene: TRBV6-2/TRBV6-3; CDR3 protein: CASSYGGTSGETQYF; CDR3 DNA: TGTGCCAGCAGTTACGGGGGGACTAGCGGAGAGACCCAGTACTTC
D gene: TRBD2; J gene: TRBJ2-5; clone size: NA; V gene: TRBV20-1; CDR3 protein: CSARGAGEKTQYF; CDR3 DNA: TGCAGTGCTAGAGGAGCGGGAGAGAAGACCCAGTACTTC
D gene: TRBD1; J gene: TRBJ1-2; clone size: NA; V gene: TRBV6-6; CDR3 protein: CASSLQGAFDYGYTF; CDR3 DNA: TGTGCCAGCAGTCTCCAGGGGGCTTTTGACTATGGCTACACCTTC
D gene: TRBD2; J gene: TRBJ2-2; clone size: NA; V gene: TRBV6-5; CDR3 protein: CASSYAGAGELFF; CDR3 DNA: TGTGCCAGCAGTTACGCGGGGGCCGGGGAGCTGTTTTTT
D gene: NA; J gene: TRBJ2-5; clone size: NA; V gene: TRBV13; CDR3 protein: CASSRTGGGAETQYF; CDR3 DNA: TGTGCCAGCAGCCGGACAGGAGGAGGGGCAGAGACCCAGTACTTC
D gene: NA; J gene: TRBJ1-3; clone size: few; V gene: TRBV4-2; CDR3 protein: CASSQEGSASGNTIYF; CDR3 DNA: TGTGCCAGCAGCCAAGAGGGCAGCGCCTCTGGAAACACCATATATTTT
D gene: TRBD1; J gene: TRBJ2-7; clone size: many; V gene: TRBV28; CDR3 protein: CATWTGNHEQYF; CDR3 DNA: TGTGCCACCTGGACAGGGAACCACGAGCAGTACTTC
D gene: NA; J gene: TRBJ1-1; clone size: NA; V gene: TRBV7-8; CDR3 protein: CASSLVASTEAFF; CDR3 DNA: TGTGCCAGCAGCTTAGTAGCGAGCACTGAAGCTTTCTTT
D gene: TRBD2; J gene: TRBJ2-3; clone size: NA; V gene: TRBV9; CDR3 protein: CASSATGGHTDTQYF; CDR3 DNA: TGTGCCAGCAGCGCCACGGGGGGGCACACAGATACGCAGTATTTT
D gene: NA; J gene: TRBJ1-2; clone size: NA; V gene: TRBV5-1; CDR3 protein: CASSLEGNRGYTF; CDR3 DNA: TGCGCCAGCAGCTTGGAGGGAAATCGGGGCTACACCTTC
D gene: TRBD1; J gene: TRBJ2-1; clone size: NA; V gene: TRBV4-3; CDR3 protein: CASSQYDRGQNNEQFF; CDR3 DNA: TGCGCCAGCAGCCAGTATGACAGGGGGCAAAACAATGAGCAGTTCTTC
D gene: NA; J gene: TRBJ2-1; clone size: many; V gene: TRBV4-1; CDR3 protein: CASSQDPEGGRQQFF; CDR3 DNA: TGCGCCAGCAGCCAAGATCCAGAGGGAGGAAGACAGCAGTTCTTC
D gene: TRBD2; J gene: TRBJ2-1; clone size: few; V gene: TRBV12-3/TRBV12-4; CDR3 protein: CASRLLAGLAGGLGEQFF; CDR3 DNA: TGTGCCAGCAGACTCCTCGCCGGACTAGCGGGAGGATTAGGTGAGCAGTTCTTC
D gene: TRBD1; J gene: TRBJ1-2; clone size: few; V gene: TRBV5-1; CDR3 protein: CASSSGQGASYGYTF; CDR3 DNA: TGCGCCAGCAGCTCCGGACAGGGGGCGAGCTATGGCTACACCTTC
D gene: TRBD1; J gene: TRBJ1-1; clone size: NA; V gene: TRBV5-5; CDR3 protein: CASSVRLRGHSNTEAFF; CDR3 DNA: TGTGCCAGCAGCGTAAGGTTGAGGGGGCACTCGAACACTGAAGCTTTCTTT
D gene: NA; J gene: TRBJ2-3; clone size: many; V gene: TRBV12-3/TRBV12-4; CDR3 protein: CASSLAATPDTQYF; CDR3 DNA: TGTGCCAGCAGTTTAGCGGCGACCCCAGATACGCAGTATTTT
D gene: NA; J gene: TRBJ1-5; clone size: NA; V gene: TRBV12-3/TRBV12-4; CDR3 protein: CASSPGRAQPQHF; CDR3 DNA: TGTGCCAGCAGTCCAGGACGCGCTCAGCCCCAGCATTTT
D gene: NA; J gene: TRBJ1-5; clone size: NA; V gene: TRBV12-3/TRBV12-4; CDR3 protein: CASSFAGNQPQHF; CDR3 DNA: TGTGCCAGCAGTTTCGCCGGCAATCAGCCCCAGCATTTT
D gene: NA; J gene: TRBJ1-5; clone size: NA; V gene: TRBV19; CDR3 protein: CASSTTQGTNQPQHF; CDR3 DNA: TGTGCCAGTAGCACCACCCAGGGCACCAATCAGCCCCAGCATTTT
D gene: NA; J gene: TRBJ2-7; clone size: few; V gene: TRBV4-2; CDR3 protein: CASSQVVGSTHEQYF; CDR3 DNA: TGTGCCAGCAGCCAAGTGGTCGGTAGCACCCACGAGCAGTACTTC
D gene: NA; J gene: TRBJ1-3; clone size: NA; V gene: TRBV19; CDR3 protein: CASMQDLWARSGNTIYF; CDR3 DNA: TGTGCCAGTATGCAAGACCTGTGGGCCCGCTCTGGAAACACCATATATTTT
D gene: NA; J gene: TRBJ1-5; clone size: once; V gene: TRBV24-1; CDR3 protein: CATSDSAGDQPQHF; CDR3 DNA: TGTGCCACCAGTGATTCAGCGGGGGATCAGCCCCAGCATTTT
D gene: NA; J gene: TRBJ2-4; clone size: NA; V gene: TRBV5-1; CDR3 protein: CASSLPSEGTKNIQYF; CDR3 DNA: TGCGCCAGCAGCTTGCCCAGCGAGGGTACCAAAAACATTCAGTACTTC
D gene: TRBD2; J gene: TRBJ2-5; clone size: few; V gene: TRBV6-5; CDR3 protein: CASSLGPSGPEAQYF; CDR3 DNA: TGTGCCAGCAGTTTAGGGCCTAGCGGTCCCGAGGCCCAGTACTTC
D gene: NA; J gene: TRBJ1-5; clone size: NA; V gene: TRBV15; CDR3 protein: CATSRDPAGNLPQHF; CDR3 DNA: TGTGCCACCAGCAGAGATCCGGCAGGGAACCTACCCCAGCATTTT
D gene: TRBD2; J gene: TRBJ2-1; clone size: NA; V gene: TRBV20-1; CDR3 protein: CSARLRLAGISYNEQFF; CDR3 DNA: TGCAGTGCTAGGCTTAGACTAGCGGGGATCTCCTACAATGAGCAGTTCTTC
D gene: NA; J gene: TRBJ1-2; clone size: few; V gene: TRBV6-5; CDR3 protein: CASSYSAGYGYTF; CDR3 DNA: TGTGCCAGCAGTTACTCAGCCGGGTACGGCTACACCTTC
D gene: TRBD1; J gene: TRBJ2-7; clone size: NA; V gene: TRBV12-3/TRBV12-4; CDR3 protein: CASSSGTGEVEQYF; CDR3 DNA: TGTGCCAGCAGTTCCGGGACAGGGGAGGTCGAGCAGTACTTC